This TCR beta chain was retrieved from a study of T cells after yellow fever vaccination. Findings and caveats of the study: High-abundance clonotypes from the bulk population could contaminate FACS-sorted repertoires. The study found a weaker secondary response that peaked faster, day 5 versus 15. A minor fraction of clonotypes spanned both CD4 and CD8 compartments.

The CDR3 totals 18 residues. CDR1 and CDR2 (germline): SGDLS, YYNGEE. After removal of 4 bases from V and 2 bases from J, the junction contained 7 bases not matched to a gene. Universal primer sites and UMIs were introduced during 5'RACE template-switching synthesis of TCR cDNA. MiXCR, run by TCRdb on the 5' RACE reads, gives a single entry per CDR3 protein. The table records under 700,000 distinct CDR3 sequences, about a sixth of them present only once. This clonotype was observed a handful of times. What it binds is not known. The source of this sequence is a man younger than 35 who received the YFV17D yellow fever vaccine. The V gene is TRBV9, the J gene TRBJ2-6; 12 bases are shared with TRBD2. The sample was PBMCs, taken 5 days after the first yellow fever vaccination. The CDR3 bases are TGTGCCAGCAGCCCCCGGGCTAGCGGGGGGGCTGGGGCCAACGTCCTGACTTTC. Translation: CASSPRASGGAGANVLTF.